Following are 21 T cell receptor beta chains from one sample sequenced in a study of Tregs in tolerant kidney transplant recipients. Libraries were prepared by immunoSEQ multiplex PCR; TCRdb keeps only in-frame clonotypes and omits some of them. This sample has roughly 3,900 clones, with over 75% found just once. The sequences come from Tregs from blood, collected before the transplant. The receptors here all came from a human donor who received a combined kidney and bone marrow transplant.

V usage is TRBV18 and J usage is TRBJ2-1; TRBD2 aligns across 13 bases. Trimming took 4 bases from V and 3 from J; bases not matched to a gene: 9. There are 18 residues in the CDR3. Germline CDR1 and CDR2: KGHSH and LQKENI. The CDR3 region is CASSRSGTSGEYYNEQFF. In nucleotides, the CDR3 is TGTGCCAGCTCACGGTCCGGGACTAGCGGGGAATACTACAATGAGCAGTTCTTC.

V is TRBV29-1 and J is TRBJ1-2; 7 nucleotides line up with TRBD1. J gave up 8 bases and V 0 bases, and 3 bases lay outside the gene matches. The CDR3 is made up of 12 amino acids. Germline CDR1 reads SQVTM; CDR2 reads ANQGSEA. CDR3 sequence: CSVEDAGGGYTF. Here the CDR3 DNA reads TGCAGCGTTGAAGATGCAGGGGGAGGCTACACCTTC.

This chain uses TRBV10-1 with TRBJ2-3; D unclear. The CDR3 runs 12 residues. The V gene lost 0 bases and the J gene lost 8 bases, with 6 bases spanning the gap. Per the germline V gene, CDR1 is WNHNN and CDR2 is SYGVQD (reference sequence). Here the CDR3 reads CASSESVGTQYF. The CDR3 nucleotides read TGCGCCAGCAGTGAGTCGGTCGGTACGCAGTATTTT.

This clone occurred a few times. The CDR3 DNA is TGTGCCAGCAGCGGACAGGGTGCTAGCGGGAGTAATGAGCAGTTCTTC. Amino acids: CASSGQGASGSNEQFF. The chain carries TRBV27 and TRBJ2-1; TRBD2 matches 10 bases. CDR3 length: 16 amino acids. Trimming removed 6 bases from V and 7 bases from J; junction bases left unmatched: 12. From germline, CDR1 is MNHEY and CDR2 SMNVEV (reference sequence).

This chain connects TRBV6-1 to TRBJ1-1; 7 bases line up with TRBD1. The CDR3 totals 13 residues. In germline, CDR1 is MNHNS, CDR2 SASEGT. The trim removed 3 bases at V and 4 bases at J, leaving 2 bases unmatched. CDR3: CASSDRGSTEAFF. Written as DNA, the CDR3 is TGTGCCAGCAGTGACAGGGGGAGCACTGAAGCTTTCTTT.

The rearrangement uses TRBV18 and TRBJ1-5; D is undetermined. With 3 bases removed from V and 5 bases from J, the gap between germline ends came to 17 bases. The CDR3 length is 16 residues. Germline values: CDR1 KGHSH, CDR2 LQKENI. Here the CDR3 reads CASSPNSGAIDQPQHF. The CDR3 region has the DNA TGTGCCAGCTCACCTAACAGCGGTGCCATAGATCAGCCCCAGCATTTT.

The chain couples TRBV7-2 to TRBJ1-5; D possibly corresponds to TRBD1 (5 bases). This CDR3 spans 15 amino acids. Trimming cost V 1 base and J 6 bases, with 13 bases left between them. The germline gives CDR1 SGHTA, CDR2 FQGNSA. CDR3 nucleotide sequence: TGTGCCAGCAGCTTAGGCTCGCAGGGTGGTCAGCCCCAGCATTTT. It translates to CASSLGSQGGQPQHF.

The genes are TRBV5-6 and TRBJ2-3, with D unresolved. The V gene lost 0 bases and the J gene lost 2 bases, with 13 bases spanning the gap. Germline V gives CDR1 SGHDT, CDR2 YYEEEE. CDR3 size: 16 residues. CDR3 sequence reads: CASSLGVSPTTDTQYF. The CDR3 nucleotides read TGTGCCAGCAGCTTGGGGGTTAGCCCCACCACAGATACGCAGTATTTT.

The V gene is TRBV19, the J gene TRBJ1-4; unclear D gene. The V gene lost 6 bases and the J gene lost 7 bases, with 6 bases spanning the gap. Germline CDR1 is LNHDA and CDR2 is SQIVND (reference sequence). CDR3 length: 11 amino acids. The CDR3 region has the DNA TGTGCCAGTAGGTCAGGTGAAAAACTGTTTTTT. Residues: CASRSGEKLFF.

The genes are TRBV7-9 and TRBJ2-7; the match to TRBD1 covers 8 bases. Trimming removed 4 bases from V and 5 bases from J; junction bases left unmatched: 4. The CDR3 is made up of 13 amino acids. Germline values: CDR1 SEHNR, CDR2 FQNEAQ (reference sequence). The CDR3 nucleotides are TGTGCCAGCAGCTCCTGGACAGGGAACGAGCAGTACTTC. Amino acid sequence: CASSSWTGNEQYF.

This clone was observed a single time. The chain carries TRBV5-1 and TRBJ2-3, with 9 bases matching TRBD2. V lost 0 bases to trimming and J lost 2 bases; unmatched junction nucleotides: 7. The CDR3 extends over 17 amino acids. Germline CDR1 reads SGHRS; CDR2 reads YFSETQ. CDR3 residues: CASSLEMREGLTDTQYF. The CDR3 nucleotides read TGCGCCAGCAGCTTGGAGATGCGGGAGGGCCTCACAGATACGCAGTATTTT.

The chain combines TRBV5-1 with TRBJ1-1; 9 nucleotides match TRBD1. CDR1 SGHRS and CDR2 YFSETQ come from the germline V gene. The CDR3 contains 14 residues. With V trimmed by 3 bases and J by 1 base, 1 base remained unmatched. CDR3 residues: CASSWGQGNTEAFF. CDR3 bases: TGCGCCAGCAGCTGGGGACAGGGGAACACTGAAGCTTTCTTT. The full variable domain, its missing parts supplied by reference TRBV5-1 and TRBJ1-1, is KAGVTQTPRYLIKTRGQQVTLSCSPISGHRSVSWYQQTPGQGLQFLFEYFSETQRNKGNFPGRFSGRQFSNSRSEMNVSTLELGDSALYLCASSWGQGNTEAFFGQGTRLTVV.

This clone was observed a single time. The chain carries TRBV5-6 and TRBJ2-3, with a tentative D call TRBD2 (5 bases). This CDR3 has 15 amino acids. V lost 0 bases, J lost 9 bases, and 17 bases lay in between. Looked up from germline, CDR1 is SGHDT and CDR2 is YYEEEE. Written as DNA, the CDR3 is TGTGCCAGCAGCTTGGGGTCAACGGGAAGGGCCACGCAGTATTTT. This gives the protein CASSLGSTGRATQYF.

The chain joins TRBV2 to TRBJ2-7; possibly TRBD1 for D (6 bases). Germline lookup yields CDR1 SNHLY and CDR2 FYNNEI. V was cut by 6 bases and J by 3 bases, with 15 bases left in between. The CDR3 is 14 residues long. CDR3 region: CASRRDIEVYEQYF. DNA for the CDR3: TGTGCCAGCAGACGGGACATCGAGGTCTACGAGCAGTACTTC.

The chain has TRBV5-6 and TRBJ2-7, with TRBD1 matching 10 bases. The CDR3 consists of 15 residues. V lost 3 bases and J lost 3; bases outside the gene matches: 6. The germline V gene has CDR1 SGHDT and CDR2 YYEEEE. The CDR3 protein is CASSSPDRGVYEQYF. The CDR3 DNA is TGTGCCAGCAGCTCCCCGGACAGGGGGGTCTACGAGCAGTACTTC.

The J gene is TRBJ2-3, the V gene TRBV14; D is unresolved. The germline gives CDR1 SGHDN, CDR2 FVKESK. V dropped 2 bases and J dropped 2 bases, with 11 bases sitting between them. The CDR3 runs to 15 residues. CDR3 DNA sequence: TGTGCCAGCAGCCAAAGAGTCGCGATCACAGATACGCAGTATTTT. Translating gives CASSQRVAITDTQYF.

The chain is built from TRBV29-1 and TRBJ1-3; 7 nucleotides align to TRBD1. Germline values: CDR1 SQVTM, CDR2 ANQGSEA. The junction had 3 bases not matched to a gene; V was cut back by 7 bases and J by 3 bases. This CDR3 spans 12 amino acids. The CDR3 loop reads CSGRDSGNTIYF. The CDR3 DNA is TGCAGCGGACGGGACAGTGGAAACACCATATATTTT.

The chain couples TRBV6-1 to TRBJ2-3, with 7 bases identical to TRBD2. V lost 6 bases, J lost 3 bases, and 3 bases stayed unmatched. The CDR3 consists of 13 residues. Germline loops: CDR1 MNHNS, CDR2 SASEGT. The CDR3 DNA reads as TGTGCCAGCAGACCCGGGGGGACAGATACGCAGTATTTT. Amino acid sequence: CASRPGGTDTQYF.

The V and J genes are TRBV6-6 and TRBJ2-1, with TRBD1 identical over 8 bases. Germline trimming cut 1 base from V and 4 bases from J; bases unmatched to any gene: 6. The CDR3 consists of 16 residues. The germline V gene has CDR1 MNHNY and CDR2 SVGAGI (reference sequence). In nucleotides, the CDR3 is TGTGCCAGCAGTTACTATGGGACAGGTCATTACAATGAGCAGTTCTTC. It codes for CASSYYGTGHYNEQFF.

The rearrangement uses TRBV19 and TRBJ2-7; 7 bases match TRBD1. The CDR3 runs to 14 residues. Trimming at V came to 10 bases and at J to 3 bases, leaving 12 bases not matched to a gene. Per the germline V gene, CDR1 is LNHDA and CDR2 is SQIVND (reference sequence). CDR3 DNA sequence: TGTGCCACCAAACCCCCGGGACAGAGCTACGAGCAGTACTTC. Translating it yields CATKPPGQSYEQYF.

The chain carries TRBV5-1 and TRBJ2-5; weak D call: TRBD2 (6 bases). In germline, CDR1 is SGHRS, CDR2 YFSETQ. The CDR3 extends over 15 amino acids. Trimming stripped 0 bases from V and 4 bases from J, with 13 bases between. The CDR3 loop is CASSLVSRRGETQYF. The DNA of the CDR3 is TGCGCCAGCAGCTTGGTTTCGCGGCGGGGAGAGACCCAGTACTTC.